These 10 T cell receptor beta chains came from one sample sequenced in a study of blood T cells in healthy people across ages. Primed by a sample-barcoded 5' primer and a J-beta primer mix, a second PCR proceeded for about 6 to 12 cycles. TCRdb itself ran the 5' RACE reads through MiXCR, one entry per CDR3 protein. The table shows over 600,000 distinct CDR3 sequences, with roughly 56% occurring only once. Material: blood. These receptors were taken from a man aged 40-50 years in good health.

The genes are TRBV27 and TRBJ2-1; D call uncertain. Germline CDR1 and CDR2: MNHEY and SMNVEV (reference sequence). The CDR3 is 11 amino acids. The V and J ends lost 6 bases and 9 bases respectively, with 9 bases between them. The CDR3 protein is CASRLDAEQFF. The CDR3 nucleotides are TGTGCCAGCAGGCTAGACGCTGAGCAGTTCTTC.

This CDR3 is CATRSDLSYTF. The CDR3 bases are TGTGCCACCCGTTCTGACCTCTCCTACACCTTC. The chain is built from TRBV27 and TRBJ1-2, with D hard to call. The CDR3 is made up of 11 amino acids. From germline, CDR1 is MNHEY and CDR2 SMNVEV (reference sequence). V lost 10 bases and J 10 bases, leaving 16 bases between the germline ends.

The CDR3 loop is CASSTSEISGANVLTF. CDR3 in DNA: TGCGCCAGCAGCACATCTGAGATCTCTGGGGCCAACGTCCTGACTTTC. This chain joins TRBV5-1 and TRBJ2-6; no definite D call. The CDR3 loop spans 16 amino acids. CDR1 and CDR2 (germline): SGHRS, YFSETQ. Trimming pared 4 bases from V and 0 bases from J, leaving 11 bases between.

This clonotype was observed a single time. The V gene is TRBV20-1, the J gene TRBJ1-6; TRBD1 agrees at 10 bases. This CDR3 is 15 amino acids long. Trimming took 2 bases from V and 5 from J; bases not matched to a gene: 3. Germline values: CDR1 DFQATT, CDR2 SNEGSKA (reference sequence). The CDR3 region has the DNA TGCAGTGCTAGATTTGGGACAGGGGATAATTCACCCCTCCACTTT. Protein: CSARFGTGDNSPLHF.

This clonotype was detected many times. The chain has TRBV7-2 and TRBJ2-1; 8 bases agree with TRBD2. CDR1 is SGHTA, CDR2 FQGNSA, per germline. The J segment lost 5 bases and the V segment lost 1 base, leaving 4 bases of the junction unmatched. The CDR3 has 15 residues. The CDR3 DNA is TGTGCCAGCAGCTTAGAGGTAGCGGGAAACAATGAGCAGTTCTTC. Encoded protein: CASSLEVAGNNEQFF.

The gene calls are TRBV27 and TRBJ1-5, with a possible D match to TRBD1 (6 bases). CDR1 is MNHEY and CDR2 is SMNVEV in the germline V gene (reference sequence). This CDR3 spans 15 amino acids. Trimming pared 6 bases from V and 0 bases from J, leaving 12 bases between. For the CDR3, the DNA is TGTGCCAGCAGGGCCAGGGGCTATAGCAATCAGCCCCAGCATTTT. Translated: CASRARGYSNQPQHF.

In its sample, this clonotype was seen a few times. The chain combines TRBV11-1 with TRBJ2-3; 8 nucleotides line up with TRBD1. Trimming at V came to 9 bases and at J to 4 bases, leaving 9 bases not matched to a gene. This CDR3 has 14 residues. The V gene's germline CDR1 is SGHAT and CDR2 FQDESV (reference sequence). The CDR3 DNA reads as TGTGCCAGTAGCCCGGGACAGGCATCAGATACGCAGTATTTT. Its protein product is CASSPGQASDTQYF.

With respect to this clonotype: The junction shows a germline mismatch at one end, possibly a read error. The chain carries TRBV7-7 and TRBJ1-4, with 8 bases identical to TRBD1. Germline-derived CDR1 and CDR2 are SSHAT and FNYEAQ (reference sequence). This CDR3 contains 15 residues. DNA of the CDR3: TGTGCTAGCAGCCGAGGACAGGGCGTGGGGGAAAAACTGTTTTTT. This gives the protein CASSRGQGVGEKLFF.

This clonotype was observed a handful of times. The CDR3 nucleotides read TGTGCCAGCAGTTACATCGGGGAGGACTATGGCTACACCTTC. Amino acids: CASSYIGEDYGYTF. The chain couples TRBV6-2 or TRBV6-3 to TRBJ1-2, with unresolved D. The CDR3 is 14 amino acids. Germline loops: CDR1 MNHEY, CDR2 SVGEGT. Trimming cost V 2 bases and J 3 bases, with 10 bases left between them.

The chain uses TRBV9 and TRBJ2-7; D possibly corresponds to TRBD1 (6 bases). The germline V gene has CDR1 SGDLS and CDR2 YYNGEE. This CDR3 contains 15 residues. V was cut by 1 base and J by 2 bases, with 13 bases left in between. CDR3 sequence reads: CASSVTQGRTYEQYF. The CDR3 DNA is TGTGCCAGCAGCGTAACACAGGGACGGACCTACGAGCAGTACTTC.